This T cell receptor (beta chain) came from a study of glioma-infiltrating T cells. General study points: Non-neoplastic patients had below-expected tissue-blood divergence, while all gliomas exceeded expectation.

Regarding this clonotype: Its antigen is not known.

TCR alpha and beta CDR3 regions were amplified from RNA using iRepertoire nested multiplex PCR. One-step reverse transcription and amplification started from approximately 100-400 ng of tissue mRNA or PBMC total RNA. TCRdb re-analysed the multiplex PCR reads in MiXCR, keeping a single row per CDR3 protein. Counted here are 90,000 or so distinct CDR3 sequences, 35% to 50% occurring once; the ten biggest clones make up roughly two fifths. Germline V gene lookup returns CDR1 MDHEN and CDR2 SYDVKM. The CDR3 has 15 amino acids. Trimming at V came to 5 bases and at J to 6 bases, leaving 10 bases not matched to a gene.

Sequencing was done on a sample of glioma tissue, nonneoplastic brain tissue, or PBMCs (not recorded which). The source is a human donor with low-grade glioma or glioblastoma, undergoing nonglioma brain surgery, or in good health (not recorded which). The chain recombines TRBV28 with TRBJ2-1, with 7 nucleotides matching TRBD1. CDR3 in DNA: TGTGCCAGCAGTGTCGGGACAGATACCACCAATGAGCAGTTCTTC. As protein: CASSVGTDTTNEQFF.